What follows describes a single T cell receptor beta chain. This sample stems from a study of blood T cell repertoires in COVID-19. In the study's own analysis: Scientists estimated how many nucleated cells there were by amplifying reference gene primers. Measured with immunoSEQ multiplex PCR; TCRdb has only the in-frame clones, and not every one. V and J calls and clone size come straight from that table; D and trimming were deduced from the DNA. Found here are 220,000 or so clones, approximately 83% of them singletons; the top ten hold approximately 2.9%. CDR3 size: 15 residues. Germline CDR1 and CDR2: MNHEY and SMNVEV (reference sequence). Trimming stripped 10 bases from V and 4 bases from J, with 17 bases between.

The sample comprised peripheral blood. V usage is TRBV27 and J usage is TRBJ1-6; TRBD1 is a possible D gene (5 bases). This clonotype was obtained from a woman younger than 45 who had recovered from COVID-19. In DNA form, the CDR3 reads TGTGCCAACAGATGGACAAAACAATATAATTCACCCCTCCACTTT. It translates to CANRWTKQYNSPLHF.